This T cell receptor (beta chain) comes out of a study of identical twins. Points from the study as a whole: Low generation-probability sequences were in excess among twin-shared out-of-frame alpha sequences.

Unique molecular identifiers were present on the cDNA, which also gained a universal primer site by template switching. TCRdb re-derived calls from the 5' RACE reads in MiXCR, one entry per CDR3 protein. The repertoire holds some 1,700,000 distinct CDR3 sequences, less than 35% seen once, with about 0.27% in the top ten. This clonotype has a handful of counts. Its antigen is unidentified. Trimming at V came to 6 bases and at J to 7 bases, leaving 10 bases not matched to a gene. Germline V lookup: CDR1 SGHNT, CDR2 YENEEA. The CDR3 loop spans 15 amino acids. This TCR was recovered from a newborn girl in good health. What was sequenced was cord blood. The chain combines TRBV11-3 with TRBJ2-2; 8 nucleotides line up with TRBD2. CDR3 in DNA: TGTGCCAGCAGTTTCGATAGCGGGGAAGGCGGGGAGCTGTTTTTT. It encodes CASSFDSGEGGELFF.